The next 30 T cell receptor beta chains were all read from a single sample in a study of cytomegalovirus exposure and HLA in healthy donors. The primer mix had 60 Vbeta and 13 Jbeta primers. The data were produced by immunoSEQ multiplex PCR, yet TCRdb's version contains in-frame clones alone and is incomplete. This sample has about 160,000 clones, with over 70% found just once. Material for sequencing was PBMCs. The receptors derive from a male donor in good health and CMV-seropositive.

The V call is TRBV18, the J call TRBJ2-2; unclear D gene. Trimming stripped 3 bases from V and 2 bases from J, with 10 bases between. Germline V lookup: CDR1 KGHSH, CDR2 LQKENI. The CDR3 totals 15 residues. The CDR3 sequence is CASSPGQINTGELFF. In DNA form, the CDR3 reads TGTGCCAGCTCACCGGGCCAGATTAACACCGGGGAGCTGTTTTTT.

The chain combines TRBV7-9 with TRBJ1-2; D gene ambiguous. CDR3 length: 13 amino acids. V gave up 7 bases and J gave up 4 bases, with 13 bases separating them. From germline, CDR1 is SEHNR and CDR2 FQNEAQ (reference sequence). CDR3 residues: CASIGEEVYGYTF. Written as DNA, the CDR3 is TGTGCCAGCATCGGGGAGGAGGTCTATGGCTACACCTTC.

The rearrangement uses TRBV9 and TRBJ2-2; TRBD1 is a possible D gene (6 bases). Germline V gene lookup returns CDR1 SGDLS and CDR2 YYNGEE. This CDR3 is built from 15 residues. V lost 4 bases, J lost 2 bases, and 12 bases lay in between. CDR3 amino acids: CASSPRTANTGELFF. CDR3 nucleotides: TGTGCCAGCAGCCCCCGGACAGCCAACACCGGGGAGCTGTTTTTT. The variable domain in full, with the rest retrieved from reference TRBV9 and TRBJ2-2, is DSGVTQTPKHLITATGQRVTLRCSPRSGDLSVYWYQQSLDQGLQFLIQYYNGEERAKGNILERFSAQQFPDLHSELNLSSLELGDSALYFCASSPRTANTGELFFGEGSRLTVL.

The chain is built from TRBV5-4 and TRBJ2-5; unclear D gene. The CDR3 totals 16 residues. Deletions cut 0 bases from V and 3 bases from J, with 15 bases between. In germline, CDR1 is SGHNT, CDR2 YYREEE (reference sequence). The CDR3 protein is CASSLVGSPYKETQYF. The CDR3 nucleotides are TGTGCCAGCAGCTTGGTCGGTAGCCCTTACAAAGAGACCCAGTACTTC.

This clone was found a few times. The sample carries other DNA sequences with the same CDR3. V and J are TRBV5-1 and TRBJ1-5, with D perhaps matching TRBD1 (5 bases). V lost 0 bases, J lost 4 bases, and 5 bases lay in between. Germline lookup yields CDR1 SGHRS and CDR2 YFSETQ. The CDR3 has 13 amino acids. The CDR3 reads CASSLAGNQPQHF. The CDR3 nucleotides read TGCGCCAGCAGCTTGGCAGGGAATCAGCCCCAGCATTTT.

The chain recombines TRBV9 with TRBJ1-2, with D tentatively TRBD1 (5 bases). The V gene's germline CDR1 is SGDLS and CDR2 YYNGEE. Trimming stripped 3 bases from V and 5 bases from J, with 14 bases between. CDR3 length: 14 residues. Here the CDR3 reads CASSGAGEGYGYTF. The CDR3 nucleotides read TGTGCCAGCAGCGGGGCGGGGGAGGGTTATGGCTACACCTTC.

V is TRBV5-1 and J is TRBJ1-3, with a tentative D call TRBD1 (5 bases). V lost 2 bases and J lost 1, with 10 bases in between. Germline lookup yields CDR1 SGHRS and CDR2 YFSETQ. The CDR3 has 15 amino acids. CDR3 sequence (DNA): TGCGCCAGCAGCTTTGGAGGGGTGTCTGGAAACACCATATATTTT. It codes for CASSFGGVSGNTIYF.

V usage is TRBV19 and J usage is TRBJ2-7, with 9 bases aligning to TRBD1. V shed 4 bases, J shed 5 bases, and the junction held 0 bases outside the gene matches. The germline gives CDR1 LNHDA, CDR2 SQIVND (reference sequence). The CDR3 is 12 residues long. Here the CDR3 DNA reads TGTGCCAGTAGTAACAGGGGGCACGAGCAGTACTTC. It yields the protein CASSNRGHEQYF.

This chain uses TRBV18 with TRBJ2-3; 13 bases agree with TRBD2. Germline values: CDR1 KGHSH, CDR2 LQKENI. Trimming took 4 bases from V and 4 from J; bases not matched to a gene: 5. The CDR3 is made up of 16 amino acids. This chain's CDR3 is CASSLGTSGAADTQYF. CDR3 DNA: TGTGCCAGCTCACTCGGGACTAGCGGGGCGGCAGATACGCAGTATTTT. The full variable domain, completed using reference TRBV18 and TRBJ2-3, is NAGVMQNPRHLVRRRGQEARLRCSPMKGHSHVYWYRQLPEEGLKFMVYLQKENIIDESGMPKERFSAEFPKEGPSILRIQQVVRGDSAAYFCASSLGTSGAADTQYFGPGTRLTVL.

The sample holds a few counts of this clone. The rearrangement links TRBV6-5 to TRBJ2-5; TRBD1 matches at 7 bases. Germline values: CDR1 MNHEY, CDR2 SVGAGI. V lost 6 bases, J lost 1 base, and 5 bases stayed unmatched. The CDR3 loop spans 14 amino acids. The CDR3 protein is CASSLQGPQETQYF. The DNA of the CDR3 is TGTGCCAGCAGCTTACAGGGGCCCCAAGAGACCCAGTACTTC.

The CDR3 DNA reads as TGTGCCAGCAGACCACCCGGACAGGATAACACTGAAGCTTTCTTT. Protein product: CASRPPGQDNTEAFF. V and J are TRBV28 and TRBJ1-1; 7 bases align to TRBD1. Losses at the gene ends were 6 bases for V and 2 bases for J; bases not matched to a gene: 9. Germline V lookup: CDR1 MDHEN, CDR2 SYDVKM. The CDR3 has 15 amino acids.

As DNA, the CDR3 is TGTGCCAGCAGCGTCGAAGGGGGGGTAGATGAGACCCAGTACTTC. Translation: CASSVEGGVDETQYF. The chain links TRBV9 to TRBJ2-5, with a tentative D call TRBD2 (7 bases). CDR1 is SGDLS and CDR2 is YYNGEE in the germline V gene. V lost 2 bases and J 5 bases, leaving 16 bases between the germline ends. The CDR3 runs to 15 residues.

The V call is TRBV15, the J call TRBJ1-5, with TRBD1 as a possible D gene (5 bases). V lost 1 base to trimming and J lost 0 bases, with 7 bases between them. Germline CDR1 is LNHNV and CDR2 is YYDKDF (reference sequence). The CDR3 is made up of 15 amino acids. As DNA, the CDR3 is TGTGCCACCAGCAGAGTCGGGGGTAGCAATCAGCCCCAGCATTTT. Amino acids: CATSRVGGSNQPQHF.

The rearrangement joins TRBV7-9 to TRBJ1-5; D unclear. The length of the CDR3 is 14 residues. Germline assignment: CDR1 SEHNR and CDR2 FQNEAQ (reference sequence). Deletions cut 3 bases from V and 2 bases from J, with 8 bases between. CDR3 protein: CASSFAGGNQPQHF. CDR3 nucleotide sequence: TGTGCCAGCAGCTTCGCGGGAGGCAATCAGCCCCAGCATTTT.

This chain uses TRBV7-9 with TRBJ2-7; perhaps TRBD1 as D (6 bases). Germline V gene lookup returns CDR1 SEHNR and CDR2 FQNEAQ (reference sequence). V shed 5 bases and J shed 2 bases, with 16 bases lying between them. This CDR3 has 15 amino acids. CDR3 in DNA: TGTGCCAGCAGCCCCCAGGGGACGAAAGCCTACGAGCAGTACTTC. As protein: CASSPQGTKAYEQYF.

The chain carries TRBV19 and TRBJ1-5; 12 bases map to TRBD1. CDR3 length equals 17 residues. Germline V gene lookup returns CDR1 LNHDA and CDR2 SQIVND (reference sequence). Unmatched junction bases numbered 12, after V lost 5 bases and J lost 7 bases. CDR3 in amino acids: CASSPVPGQGARQPQHF. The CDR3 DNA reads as TGTGCCAGTAGTCCCGTCCCGGGACAGGGGGCTCGGCAGCCCCAGCATTTT.

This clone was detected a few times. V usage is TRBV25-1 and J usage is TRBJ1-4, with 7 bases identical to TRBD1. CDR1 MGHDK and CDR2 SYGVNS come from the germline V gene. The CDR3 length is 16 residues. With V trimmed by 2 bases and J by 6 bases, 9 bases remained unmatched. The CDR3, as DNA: TGTGCCAGCAGTGAAGACAGGGAAAGCTTGGATGAAAAACTGTTTTTT. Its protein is CASSEDRESLDEKLFF.

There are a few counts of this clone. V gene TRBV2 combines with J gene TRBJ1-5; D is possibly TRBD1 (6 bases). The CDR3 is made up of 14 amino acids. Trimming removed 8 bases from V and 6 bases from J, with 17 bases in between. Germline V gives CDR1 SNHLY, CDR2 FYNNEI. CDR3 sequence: CASGAPRGVQPQHF. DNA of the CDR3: TGTGCCAGCGGTGCTCCCAGGGGTGTTCAGCCCCAGCATTTT.

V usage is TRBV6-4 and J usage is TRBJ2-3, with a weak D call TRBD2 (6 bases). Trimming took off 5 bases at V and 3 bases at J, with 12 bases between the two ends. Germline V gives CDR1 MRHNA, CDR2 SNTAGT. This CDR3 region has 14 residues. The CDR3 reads CASSLSGGTDTQYF. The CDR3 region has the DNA TGTGCCAGCAGTCTTTCCGGGGGTACAGATACGCAGTATTTT.

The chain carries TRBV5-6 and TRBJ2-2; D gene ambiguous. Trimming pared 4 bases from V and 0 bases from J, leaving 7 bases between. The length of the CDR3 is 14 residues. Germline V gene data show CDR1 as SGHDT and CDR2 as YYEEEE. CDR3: CASSLDANTGELFF. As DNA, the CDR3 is TGTGCCAGCAGCCTAGACGCGAACACCGGGGAGCTGTTTTTT. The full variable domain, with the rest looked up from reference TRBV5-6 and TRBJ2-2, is DAGVTQSPTHLIKTRGQQVTLRCSPKSGHDTVSWYQQALGQGPQFIFQYYEEEERQRGNFPDRFSGHQFPNYSSELNVNALLLGDSALYLCASSLDANTGELFFGEGSRLTVL.

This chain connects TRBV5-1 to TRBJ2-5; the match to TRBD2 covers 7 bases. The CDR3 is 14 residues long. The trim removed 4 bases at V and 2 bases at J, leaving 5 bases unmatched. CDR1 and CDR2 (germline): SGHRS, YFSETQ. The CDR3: CASSPPAGQETQYF. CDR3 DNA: TGCGCCAGCAGCCCTCCAGCGGGACAAGAGACCCAGTACTTC.

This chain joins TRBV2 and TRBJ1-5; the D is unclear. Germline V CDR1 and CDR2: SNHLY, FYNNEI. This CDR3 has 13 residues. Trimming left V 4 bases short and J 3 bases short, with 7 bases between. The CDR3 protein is CASSAENNQPQHF. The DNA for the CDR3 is TGTGCCAGCAGTGCAGAAAACAATCAGCCCCAGCATTTT.

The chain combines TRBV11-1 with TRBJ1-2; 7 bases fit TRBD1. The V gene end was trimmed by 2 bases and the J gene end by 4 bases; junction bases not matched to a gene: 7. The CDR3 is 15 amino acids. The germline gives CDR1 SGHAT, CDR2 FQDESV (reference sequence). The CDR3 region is CASSLSGTGAYGYTF. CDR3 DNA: TGTGCCAGCAGCTTATCGGGAACAGGGGCCTATGGCTACACCTTC. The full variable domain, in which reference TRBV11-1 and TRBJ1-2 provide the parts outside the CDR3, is EAEVAQSPRYKITEKSQAVAFWCDPISGHATLYWYRQILGQGPELLVQFQDESVVDDSQLPKDRFSAERLKGVDSTLKIQPAELGDSAMYLCASSLSGTGAYGYTFGSGTRLTVV.

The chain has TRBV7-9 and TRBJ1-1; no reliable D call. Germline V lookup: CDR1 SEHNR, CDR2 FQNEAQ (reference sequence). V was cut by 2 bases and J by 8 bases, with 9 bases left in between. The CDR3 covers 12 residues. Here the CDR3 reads CASSLSEVEAFF. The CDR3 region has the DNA TGTGCCAGCAGCTTATCAGAGGTCGAAGCTTTCTTT.

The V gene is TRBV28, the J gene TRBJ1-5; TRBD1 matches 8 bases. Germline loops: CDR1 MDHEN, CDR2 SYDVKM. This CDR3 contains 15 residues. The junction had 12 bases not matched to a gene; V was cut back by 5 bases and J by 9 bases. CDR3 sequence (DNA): TGTGCCAGCAGTGGAGGGGGACAGGAGACTCGGCCCCAGCATTTT. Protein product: CASSGGGQETRPQHF.

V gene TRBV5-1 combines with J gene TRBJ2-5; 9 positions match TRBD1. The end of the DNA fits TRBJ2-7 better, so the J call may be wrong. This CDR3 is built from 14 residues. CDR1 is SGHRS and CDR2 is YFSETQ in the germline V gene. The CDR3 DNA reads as TGCGCCAGCAGCTTGGGGGACAGGGAGTACGAGCAGTACTTC. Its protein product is CASSLGDREYEQYF.

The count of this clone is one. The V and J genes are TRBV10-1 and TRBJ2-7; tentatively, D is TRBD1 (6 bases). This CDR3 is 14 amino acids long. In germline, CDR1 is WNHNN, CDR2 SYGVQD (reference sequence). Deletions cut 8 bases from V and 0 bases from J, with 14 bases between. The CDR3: CASLGAESSYEQYF. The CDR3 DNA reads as TGCGCCAGCCTGGGGGCAGAGAGCTCCTACGAGCAGTACTTC.

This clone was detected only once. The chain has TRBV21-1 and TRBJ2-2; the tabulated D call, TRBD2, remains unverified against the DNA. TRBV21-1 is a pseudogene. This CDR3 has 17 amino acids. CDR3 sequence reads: CASTRLAGGPSTGELFF. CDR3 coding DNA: TGTGCCAGCACCAGACTAGCGGGGGGGCCGAGTACCGGGGAGCTGTTTTTT.

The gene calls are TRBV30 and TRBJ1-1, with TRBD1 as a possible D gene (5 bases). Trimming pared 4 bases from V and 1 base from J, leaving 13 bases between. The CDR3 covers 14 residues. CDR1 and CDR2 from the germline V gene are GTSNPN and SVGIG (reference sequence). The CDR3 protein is CAWMRNRQNTEAFF. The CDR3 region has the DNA TGTGCCTGGATGCGGAACAGGCAGAACACTGAAGCTTTCTTT.

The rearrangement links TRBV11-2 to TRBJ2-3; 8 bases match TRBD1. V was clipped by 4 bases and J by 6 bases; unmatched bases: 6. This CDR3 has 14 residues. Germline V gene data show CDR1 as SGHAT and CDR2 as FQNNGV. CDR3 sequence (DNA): TGTGCCAGCAGCTCGGACAGGGAGACGGATACGCAGTATTTT. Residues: CASSSDRETDTQYF. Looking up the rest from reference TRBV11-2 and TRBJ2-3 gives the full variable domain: EAGVAQSPRYKIIEKRQSVAFWCNPISGHATLYWYQQILGQGPKLLIQFQNNGVVDDSQLPKDRFSAERLKGVDSTLKIQPAKLEDSAVYLCASSSDRETDTQYFGPGTRLTVL.